The 3 T cell receptor beta chains presented below share a single source sample, sequenced in a study of Ad26.COV2.S vaccination and SARS-CoV-2 variants. Regarding treatment: 15 to 20 received Ad26.COV2.S at low or high dose, single or two shots; about 5 received placebo; per-sample allocation not given. Vaccine and placebo recipients were sampled on day 63 after the first injection. The repertoire was sequenced with immunoSEQ multiplex PCR; TCRdb's copy has only in-frame clones and lacks some. This repertoire shows about 680,000 clones, 89% found once; its top ten account for about 1.5%. The source material was peripheral blood, sampled in a trial of Ad26.COV2.S vaccine versus placebo. These receptors were obtained from a person between 18 and 60 years old who received the Ad26.COV2.S COVID-19 vaccine or a placebo.

The V gene is TRBV9, the J gene TRBJ2-7; D is perhaps TRBD1 (5 bases). V lost 0 bases to trimming and J lost 3 bases, with 10 bases between them. The CDR3 has 14 residues. Germline assignment: CDR1 SGDLS and CDR2 YYNGEE. The CDR3 region is CASSVGGQDYEQYF. The DNA for the CDR3 is TGTGCCAGCAGCGTAGGAGGACAAGACTACGAGCAGTACTTC.

The chain uses TRBV3-1 (or the pseudogene TRBV3-2) and TRBJ2-1; D is uncertain. The germline V gene encodes CDR1 LGHDT and CDR2 YNNKEL (reference sequence). Trimming cost V 3 bases and J 7 bases, with 4 bases left between them. The CDR3 covers 11 residues. CDR3 sequence: CASSHGNEQFF. The CDR3 region has the DNA TGTGCCAGCAGCCACGGGAATGAGCAGTTCTTC.

This chain joins TRBV6-5 and TRBJ1-6; D is perhaps TRBD1 (5 bases). This CDR3 is 14 amino acids long. V was clipped by 7 bases and J by 6 bases, with 13 bases between them. Germline values: CDR1 MNHEY, CDR2 SVGAGI. CDR3 DNA sequence: TGTGCCAGCATCGAAGGGGAGAGTAATTCACCCCTCCACTTT. This gives the protein CASIEGESNSPLHF.